Listed here are 28 T cell receptor beta chains from one sample, sequenced in a study of T cell responses to AZD1222 COVID-19 vaccine. Profiled with immunoSEQ multiplex PCR; TCRdb holds only in-frame clones, not every one. The data hold 80,000 or so clones, with more than 60% observed a single time. Material: peripheral blood, obtained 28 days after the second dose of the MenACWY control vaccine. Receptor source: an adult who received the MenACWY meningococcal vaccine as a control.

This chain uses TRBV7-3 with TRBJ2-3; D is uncertain. Germline V CDR1 and CDR2: SGHTA, FQGTGA. The length of the CDR3 is 14 residues. The V gene lost 3 bases and the J gene lost 0 bases, with 7 bases spanning the gap. Here the CDR3 reads CASSLGHSTDTQYF. DNA for the CDR3: TGTGCCAGCAGCTTGGGTCACAGCACAGATACGCAGTATTTT.

The CDR3 here is CASSIGTGQGNTEAFF. In DNA, the CDR3 is TGTGCCAGTAGTATAGGGACGGGACAGGGGAACACTGAAGCTTTCTTT. The chain has TRBV19 and TRBJ1-1; 9 positions match TRBD1. The V gene end was trimmed by 1 base and the J gene end by 1 base; junction bases not matched to a gene: 4. Germline-derived CDR1 and CDR2 are LNHDA and SQIVND (reference sequence). The CDR3 loop spans 16 amino acids.

The genes are TRBV6-5 and TRBJ1-2; D is unresolved. Germline CDR1 and CDR2: MNHEY and SVGAGI. The CDR3 covers 12 residues. Trimming stripped 7 bases from V and 8 bases from J, with 14 bases between. CDR3 loop: CASTRTELGYTF. Written as DNA, the CDR3 is TGTGCCAGCACTAGAACAGAGCTCGGCTACACCTTC.

The chain employs TRBV12-3 or TRBV12-4 and TRBJ2-1; TRBD2 matches at 12 bases. The trim removed 5 bases at V and 12 bases at J, leaving 5 bases unmatched. CDR3 length: 13 residues. CDR3 bases: TGTGCCAGCAGTCTCGGACTAGCGGGATGGCAGTTCTTC. It codes for CASSLGLAGWQFF.

In this sample, this clone turned up a few times. The sample has other DNA sequences that encode this CDR3 too. This rearrangement joins TRBV6-1 to TRBJ2-7; D uncertain. Germline CDR1 and CDR2: MNHNS and SASEGT. The CDR3 runs to 11 residues. V lost 0 bases to trimming and J lost 4 bases, with 1 base between them. This chain's CDR3 is CASSEAYEQYF. CDR3 in DNA: TGTGCCAGCAGTGAAGCATACGAGCAGTACTTC.

This clone was seen a handful of times. The J gene is TRBJ1-2, the V gene TRBV18; D gene uncertain. CDR1 KGHSH and CDR2 LQKENI come from the germline V gene. The CDR3 contains 15 residues. V was shortened by 3 bases and J by 0 bases, with 11 bases between the two germline ends. The CDR3 here is CASSPADGANYGYTF. The DNA for the CDR3 is TGTGCCAGCTCACCCGCAGACGGAGCTAACTATGGCTACACCTTC.

The V gene is TRBV4-2, the J gene TRBJ2-2, with D perhaps TRBD2 (5 bases). The germline V and J ends were trimmed by 0 bases and 0 bases, with 11 bases remaining between them. The CDR3 has 17 residues. Germline V CDR1 and CDR2: LGHNA, YNFKEQ. In DNA form, the CDR3 reads TGTGCCAGCAGCCAAGAACCTATGGGAGCGAACACCGGGGAGCTGTTTTTT. It codes for CASSQEPMGANTGELFF.

Written as DNA, the CDR3 is TGTGCCAGCAGGCAGGAAGTTCAGCCCCAGCATTTT. Encoded protein: CASRQEVQPQHF. The rearrangement uses TRBV28 and TRBJ1-5; unclear D gene. V was trimmed by 6 bases and J by 6 bases, leaving 9 bases between them. CDR3 length equals 12 residues. Per the germline V gene, CDR1 is MDHEN and CDR2 is SYDVKM.

J is TRBJ2-7 and V is TRBV5-6, with a weak D call TRBD1 (5 bases). V dropped 0 bases and J dropped 2 bases, with 12 bases sitting between them. Germline lookup yields CDR1 SGHDT and CDR2 YYEEEE. This CDR3 is built from 15 residues. The CDR3 sequence: CASSLEQAVPYEQYF. CDR3 coding DNA: TGTGCCAGCAGCTTGGAACAGGCAGTACCCTACGAGCAGTACTTC.

The V gene is TRBV28, the J gene TRBJ2-3; D possibly corresponds to TRBD2 (6 bases). The germline V and J ends were trimmed by 5 bases and 6 bases, with 15 bases remaining between them. From germline, CDR1 is MDHEN and CDR2 SYDVKM. CDR3 size: 14 residues. For the CDR3, the DNA is TGTGCCAGCAGTGGACGTACGGGGGTGGATACGCAGTATTTT. This encodes CASSGRTGVDTQYF.

The chain joins TRBV7-9 to TRBJ2-5; 10 nucleotides align to TRBD2. CDR1 SEHNR and CDR2 FQNEAQ come from the germline V gene (reference sequence). CDR3 length equals 15 residues. After removal of 2 bases from V and 4 bases from J, the junction contained 4 bases not matched to a gene. The chain's CDR3 is CASSLPGLAIETQYF. The CDR3 bases are TGTGCCAGCAGCTTACCGGGACTAGCGATAGAGACCCAGTACTTC.

As to this clone: Other DNA sequences of this sample code for an identical CDR3. V and J are TRBV4-2 and TRBJ2-2; 8 bases align to TRBD2. The V segment lost 0 bases and the J segment 1 base; nucleotides outside the gene matches: 1. Germline CDR1 LGHNA, CDR2 YNFKEQ. CDR3 length: 16 residues. The CDR3 spells CASSQEAGGNTGELFF. The CDR3, as DNA: TGTGCCAGCAGCCAAGAGGCGGGAGGGAACACCGGGGAGCTGTTTTTT.

The chain employs TRBV19 and TRBJ1-3, with D tentatively TRBD1 (5 bases). Germline-derived CDR1 and CDR2 are LNHDA and SQIVND (reference sequence). Trimming shortened V by 8 bases and J by 4 bases, and 15 bases separated the two germline ends. There are 14 residues in the CDR3. CDR3 nucleotide sequence: TGTGCCAGTCTCCGGGACCCGCGAGGAAACACCATATATTTT. The encoded protein is CASLRDPRGNTIYF.

This chain links TRBV6-5 with TRBJ2-7; a possible D gene is TRBD1 (5 bases). The CDR3 sequence is 14 residues long. Per germline, CDR1 MNHEY and CDR2 SVGAGI. V was cut by 0 bases and J by 7 bases, with 13 bases left in between. This CDR3 is CASSYSGQSNEQYF. The CDR3, as DNA: TGTGCCAGCAGTTACTCGGGGCAGTCTAATGAGCAGTACTTC.

The V gene is TRBV3-1 (or the pseudogene TRBV3-2), the J gene TRBJ1-3; possibly TRBD1 for D (5 bases). The CDR3 contains 14 residues. V dropped 4 bases and J dropped 3 bases, with 10 bases sitting between them. Germline CDR1 and CDR2: LGHDT and YNNKEL (reference sequence). CDR3 protein: CASSPNRSGNTIYF. The CDR3 DNA reads as TGTGCCAGCAGCCCAAACAGGAGTGGAAACACCATATATTTT.

The V call is TRBV7-9, the J call TRBJ2-2; D is undetermined. Trimming removed 0 bases at V and 6 bases at J, with 8 bases between. The CDR3 covers 14 residues. Germline CDR1 is SEHNR and CDR2 is FQNEAQ (reference sequence). CDR3 region: CASSLASAAGELFF. CDR3 bases: TGTGCCAGCAGCTTAGCATCGGCGGCCGGGGAGCTGTTTTTT. The variable domain in full, completed from reference TRBV7-9 and TRBJ2-2, reads DTGVSQNPRHKITKRGQNVTFRCDPISEHNRLYWYRQTLGQGPEFLTYFQNEAQLEKSRLLSDRFSAERPKGSFSTLEIQRTEQGDSAMYLCASSLASAAGELFFGEGSRLTVL.

The V and J genes are TRBV28 and TRBJ1-5, with D unresolved. This CDR3 contains 14 residues. V lost 6 bases to trimming and J lost 2 bases, with 11 bases between them. Germline V CDR1 and CDR2: MDHEN, SYDVKM. This CDR3 reads CASSSLNGNQPQHF. CDR3 DNA: TGTGCCAGCAGCTCGCTGAATGGCAATCAGCCCCAGCATTTT.

As DNA, the CDR3 is TGTGCCAGCAGTGGCCCAGGTCTCGGCTGGGGCTACACCTTC. Translated: CASSGPGLGWGYTF. The V call is TRBV2, the J call TRBJ1-2; D unclear. Germline V gene sequence: CDR1 SNHLY, CDR2 FYNNEI. V was trimmed by 4 bases and J by 8 bases, leaving 17 bases between them. The CDR3 spans 14 residues.

The V gene is TRBV4-2, the J gene TRBJ2-2; D uncertain. The V and J ends lost 4 bases and 9 bases respectively, with 12 bases between them. Germline CDR1 LGHNA, CDR2 YNFKEQ. The CDR3 contains 13 residues. CDR3 sequence reads: CASSPDVDRELFF. CDR3 DNA: TGTGCCAGCAGCCCAGATGTAGACCGGGAGCTGTTTTTT.

The V gene is TRBV9, the J gene TRBJ2-3; TRBD2 is a possible D gene (5 bases). With 6 bases removed from V and 2 bases from J, the gap between germline ends came to 25 bases. Germline CDR1 and CDR2: SGDLS and YYNGEE. The CDR3 totals 18 residues. This chain's CDR3 is CASNMLRWERPITDTQYF. The CDR3 DNA reads as TGTGCCAGCAACATGCTTCGATGGGAGCGCCCGATCACAGATACGCAGTATTTT.

This chain connects TRBV7-9 to TRBJ2-7; D is undetermined. There are 13 residues in the CDR3. The V gene lost 3 bases and the J gene lost 6 bases, with 12 bases spanning the gap. Per the germline V gene, CDR1 is SEHNR and CDR2 is FQNEAQ (reference sequence). CDR3 in amino acids: CASSFQDQSEQYF. The CDR3 bases are TGTGCCAGCAGCTTTCAGGACCAAAGCGAGCAGTACTTC.

The rearrangement links TRBV28 to TRBJ1-2, with a possible D match to TRBD1 (6 bases). Trimming took 5 bases from V and 8 from J, leaving 18 bases between them. The CDR3 is 14 residues long. CDR1 and CDR2 from the germline V gene are MDHEN and SYDVKM. DNA for the CDR3: TGTGCCAGCAGTCCGGACAGTCTGTCCCGCGGCTACACCTTC. Amino acid sequence: CASSPDSLSRGYTF.

A single count supports this clone. The chain carries TRBV6-1 and TRBJ1-3; D remains ambiguous. Deletions cut 2 bases from V and 7 bases from J, with 12 bases between. The CDR3 runs 14 residues. The V gene's germline CDR1 is MNHNS and CDR2 SASEGT. CDR3 DNA sequence: TGTGCCAGCAGTGAATCTGGACGAGTTAACACCATATATTTT. Amino acids: CASSESGRVNTIYF.

The rearrangement uses TRBV5-6 and TRBJ1-2; D is ambiguous. The germline V and J ends were trimmed by 0 bases and 4 bases, with 7 bases remaining between them. The length of the CDR3 is 13 residues. Germline V lookup: CDR1 SGHDT, CDR2 YYEEEE. Here the CDR3 reads CASSLGARYGYTF. CDR3 nucleotide sequence: TGTGCCAGCAGCTTGGGGGCCCGCTATGGCTACACCTTC.

Comment on this clone: The germline gene is not matched at one end of the junction; a read error may be the cause. This chain connects TRBV3-1 (or the pseudogene TRBV3-2) to TRBJ1-2; D call uncertain. The CDR3 loop spans 15 amino acids. Germline V gene data show CDR1 as LGHDT and CDR2 as YNNKEL (reference sequence). The CDR3 loop reads CASSQDQMRTGRLSF. The CDR3 DNA sequence: TGTGCCAGCAGCCAAGATCAGATGAGGACCGGCCGGTTGTCCTTC.

The V and J genes are TRBV30 and TRBJ1-2; D is possibly TRBD1 (6 bases). This CDR3 has 12 amino acids. V dropped 8 bases and J dropped 4 bases, with 14 bases sitting between them. Per germline, CDR1 GTSNPN and CDR2 SVGIG (reference sequence). Written as DNA, the CDR3 is TGTGCCGGAGGGGGGCGACGCTATGGCTACACCTTC. The encoded protein is CAGGGRRYGYTF.

V and J are TRBV9 and TRBJ1-1; 9 bases map to TRBD1. With 4 bases clipped from V and 6 bases from J, the junction kept 13 bases outside the gene matches. Per the germline V gene, CDR1 is SGDLS and CDR2 is YYNGEE. CDR3 length: 16 amino acids. The CDR3 DNA sequence: TGTGCCAGCAGCCAAGGGACAGGGCAGCGGAATGCTGAAGCTTTCTTT. It is translated as CASSQGTGQRNAEAFF.

The chain combines TRBV5-1 with TRBJ2-1; 7 positions agree with TRBD2. This CDR3 comprises 13 residues. Trimming removed 0 bases from V and 9 bases from J; junction bases left unmatched: 3. CDR1 is SGHRS, CDR2 YFSETQ, per germline. This CDR3 is CASSLEQRGEQFF. CDR3 coding DNA: TGCGCCAGCAGCTTGGAGCAGCGGGGTGAGCAGTTCTTC.